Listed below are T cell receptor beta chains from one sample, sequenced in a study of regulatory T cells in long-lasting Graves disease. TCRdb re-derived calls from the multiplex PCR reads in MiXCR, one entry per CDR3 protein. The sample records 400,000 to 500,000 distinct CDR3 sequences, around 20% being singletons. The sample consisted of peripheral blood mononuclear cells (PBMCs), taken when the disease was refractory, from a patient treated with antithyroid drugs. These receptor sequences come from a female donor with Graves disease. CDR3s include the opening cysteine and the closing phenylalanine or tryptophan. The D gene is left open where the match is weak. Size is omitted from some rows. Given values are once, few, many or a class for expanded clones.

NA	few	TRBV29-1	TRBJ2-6	CSVDAVGANVLTF	TGCAGCGTTGACGCGGTTGGGGCCAACGTCCTGACTTTC
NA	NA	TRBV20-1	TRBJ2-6	CSARAGAGANVLTF	TGCAGTGCTAGGGCAGGGGCGGGGGCCAACGTCCTGACTTTC
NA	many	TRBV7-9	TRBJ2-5	CASSSPQGSQETQYF	TGTGCCAGCAGCTCCCCGCAAGGGTCCCAAGAGACCCAGTACTTC
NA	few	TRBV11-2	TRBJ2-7	CASSSFRDIRTYEQYF	TGTGCCAGCAGCTCGTTCCGGGACATTCGTACCTACGAGCAGTACTTC
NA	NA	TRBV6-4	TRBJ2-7	CASSKNPTALYEQYF	TGTGCCAGCAGCAAGAACCCGACAGCCCTCTACGAGCAGTACTTC
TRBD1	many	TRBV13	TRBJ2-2	CASSASRDRMSGELFF	TGTGCCAGCAGCGCCTCCCGGGACAGGATGTCCGGGGAGCTGTTTTTT
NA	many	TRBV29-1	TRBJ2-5	CSPHVEETQYF	TGCAGCCCACACGTCGAGGAGACCCAGTACTTC
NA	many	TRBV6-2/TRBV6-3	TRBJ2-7	CASSFDGSFISYEQYF	TGTGCCAGCAGTTTCGACGGGAGTTTCATCTCCTACGAGCAGTACTTC
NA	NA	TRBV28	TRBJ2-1	CASSILARSSEQFF	TGTGCCAGCAGTATCCTCGCCAGATCGAGTGAGCAGTTCTTC
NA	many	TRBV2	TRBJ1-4	CASSPGTGYGEKLFF	TGTGCCAGCAGCCCCGGCACAGGGTACGGTGAAAAACTGTTTTTT
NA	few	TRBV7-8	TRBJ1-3	CASSPADGRSSGNTIYF	TGTGCCAGCAGCCCAGCAGACGGGCGGAGCTCTGGAAACACCATATATTTT
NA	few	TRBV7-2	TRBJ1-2	CASSLGQGEGYTF	TGTGCCAGCAGCTTAGGTCAGGGTGAGGGCTACACCTTC
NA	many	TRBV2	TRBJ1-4	CASSEKREKLFF	TGTGCCAGCAGTGAAAAAAGGGAAAAACTGTTTTTT
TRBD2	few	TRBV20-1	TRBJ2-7	CSARWIAGDYEQYF	TGCAGTGCTAGGTGGATAGCGGGAGACTACGAGCAGTACTTC
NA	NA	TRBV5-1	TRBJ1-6	CASSPGLYNSPLHF	TGCGCCAGCAGTCCGGGACTCTATAATTCACCCCTCCACTTT
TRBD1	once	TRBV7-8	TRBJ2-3	CASSLTTGTADTQYF	TGTGCCAGCAGCTTAACGACAGGGACAGCAGATACGCAGTATTTT
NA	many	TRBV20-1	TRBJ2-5	CSATLRVQETQYF	TGCAGTGCTACGCTCCGGGTCCAAGAGACCCAGTACTTC
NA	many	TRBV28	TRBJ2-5	CASSSFREQETQYF	TGTGCCAGCAGTAGTTTCCGGGAGCAAGAGACCCAGTACTTC
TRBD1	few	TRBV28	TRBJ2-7	CASSSPGTGGYEQYF	TGTGCCAGCAGTTCCCCCGGGACAGGAGGCTACGAGCAGTACTTC
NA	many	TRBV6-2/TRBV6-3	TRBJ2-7	CASSYSGMTYEQYF	TGTGCCAGCAGTTACTCTGGAATGACCTACGAGCAGTACTTC
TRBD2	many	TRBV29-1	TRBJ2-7	CSVESGGDRQYF	TGCAGCGTTGAATCTGGGGGGGACCGGCAGTACTTC
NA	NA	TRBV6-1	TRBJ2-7	CASSEARVRNGEQYF	TGTGCCAGCAGTGAAGCGCGGGTCCGGAACGGGGAGCAGTACTTC
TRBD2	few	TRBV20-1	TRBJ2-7	CSAAPTMRESPSYEQYF	TGCAGTGCTGCCCCTACGATGCGGGAGAGCCCCTCCTACGAGCAGTACTTC
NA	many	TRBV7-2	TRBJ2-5	CASSLAGTIHF	TGTGCCAGCAGCTTAGCGGGGACCATTCATTTC
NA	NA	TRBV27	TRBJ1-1	CASQDPNTEAFF	TGTGCCAGCCAAGATCCCAACACTGAAGCTTTCTTT
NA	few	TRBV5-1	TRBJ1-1	CASSLKGSLTEAFF	TGCGCCAGCAGCTTGAAGGGGAGTTTGACTGAAGCTTTCTTT
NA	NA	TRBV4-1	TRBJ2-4	CASSQPGQKNIQYF	TGCGCCAGCAGCCAACCTGGACAGAAAAACATTCAGTACTTC
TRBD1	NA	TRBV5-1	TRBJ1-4	CASSRDSSRNEKLFF	TGCGCCAGCAGCCGGGACAGTTCCCGAAATGAAAAACTGTTTTTT
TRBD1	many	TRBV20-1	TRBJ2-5	CSATHGQATQETQYF	TGCAGTGCTACCCACGGACAGGCCACCCAAGAGACCCAGTACTTC
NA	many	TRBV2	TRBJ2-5	CASSETSRYQETQYF	TGTGCCAGCAGTGAAACTAGCAGATACCAAGAGACCCAGTACTTC
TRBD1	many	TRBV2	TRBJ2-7	CASSEPAGGRGEQYF	TGTGCCAGCAGTGAACCCGCAGGGGGACGAGGCGAGCAGTACTTC
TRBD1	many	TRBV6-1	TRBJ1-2	CASMPGQGPYGYTF	TGTGCCAGCATGCCGGGACAGGGTCCCTATGGCTACACCTTC
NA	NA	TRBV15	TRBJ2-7	CATSKTGWSLYEQYF	TGTGCCACCAGCAAAACGGGGTGGAGTCTCTACGAGCAGTACTTC
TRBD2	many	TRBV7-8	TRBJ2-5	CASSLDWREYRYF	TGTGCCAGCAGCTTAGACTGGCGGGAGTATAGGTACTTC
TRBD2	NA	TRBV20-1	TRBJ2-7	CSAGPGLQYEQYF	TGCAGTGCCGGACCGGGACTACAATACGAGCAGTACTTC
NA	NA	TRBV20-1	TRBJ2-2	CSASRLGTGELFF	TGCAGTGCTAGTAGGCTCGGCACCGGGGAGCTGTTTTTT
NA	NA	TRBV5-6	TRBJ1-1	CASSLALQTGLGTEAFF	TGTGCCAGCAGCTTGGCCCTTCAGACAGGTCTAGGAACTGAAGCTTTCTTT
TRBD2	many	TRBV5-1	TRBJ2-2	CASSPRGVAGGRWTGELFF	TGCGCCAGCAGCCCTCGTGGGGTAGCGGGAGGCCGGTGGACCGGGGAGCTGTTTTTT
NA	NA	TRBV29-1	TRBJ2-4	CSVARDIQYF	TGCAGCGTTGCCAGGGACATTCAGTACTTC
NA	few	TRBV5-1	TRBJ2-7	CASRLHGQRYEQYF	TGCGCCAGCAGATTACATGGGCAACGCTACGAGCAGTACTTC